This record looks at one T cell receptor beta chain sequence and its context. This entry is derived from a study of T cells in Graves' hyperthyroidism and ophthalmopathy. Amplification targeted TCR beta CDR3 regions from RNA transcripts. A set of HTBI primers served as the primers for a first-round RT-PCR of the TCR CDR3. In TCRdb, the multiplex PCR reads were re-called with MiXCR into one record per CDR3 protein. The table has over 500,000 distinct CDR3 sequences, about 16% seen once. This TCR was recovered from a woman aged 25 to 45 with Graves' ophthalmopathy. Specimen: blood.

CDR3: CASTSARETQYF. The CDR3 DNA reads as TGTGCCAGCACTTCCGCGAGGGAGACCCAGTACTTC. V and J are TRBV6-2 or TRBV6-3 and TRBJ2-5, with D unresolved. The V end was cut by 7 bases, the J end by 5 bases, with 11 bases between. The germline V gene has CDR1 MNHEY and CDR2 SVGEGT. This CDR3 spans 12 amino acids.